The 27 T cell receptor beta chains given below trace back to one sample, sequenced in a study of cytomegalovirus exposure and HLA in healthy donors. The PCR made use of 60 Vbeta and 13 Jbeta primers. Sequencing was performed with immunoSEQ multiplex PCR; in TCRdb, only in-frame clones are kept and a portion is missing. The sample includes around 130,000 clones, about two thirds of them seen just once. Sequencing was performed on PBMCs. The receptors derive from a woman in her sixties in good health and CMV-seropositive.

This clone was recorded a few times. The rearrangement joins TRBV29-1 to TRBJ1-1, with TRBD1 matching over 9 bases. The V gene end was trimmed by 7 bases and the J gene end by 3 bases; junction bases not matched to a gene: 6. The CDR3 is 13 amino acids. From germline, CDR1 is SQVTM and CDR2 ANQGSEA. CDR3 sequence (DNA): TGCAGCGCTCGGACAGGGGTTGACACTGAAGCTTTCTTT. Amino acid sequence: CSARTGVDTEAFF.

The chain recombines TRBV5-4 with TRBJ1-3; 7 bases are shared with TRBD1. CDR1 SGHNT and CDR2 YYREEE come from the germline V gene (reference sequence). V lost 2 bases and J lost 4; bases outside the gene matches: 6. There are 15 residues in the CDR3. The DNA for the CDR3 is TGTGCCAGCAGCTTTGACCCGGGACAGGGAAACACCATATATTTT. Protein sequence: CASSFDPGQGNTIYF.

The chain has TRBV4-1 and TRBJ2-7, with 7 bases fitting TRBD1. The germline gives CDR1 MGHRA, CDR2 YSYEKL. V shed 2 bases and J 0 bases; nucleotides not matched to a gene: 4. The length of the CDR3 is 15 residues. The chain's CDR3 is CASSQFGTASYEQYF. DNA for the CDR3: TGCGCCAGCAGCCAATTCGGGACAGCCTCCTACGAGCAGTACTTC.

This clone was recorded a few times. This sequence joins TRBV5-3 and TRBJ1-4, with 8 bases that match TRBD1. TRBV5-3 is annotated as an ORF whose role is uncertain. The CDR3 is made up of 15 amino acids. V was pared by 1 base and J by 8 bases, with 7 bases of the junction left unmatched. This chain's CDR3 is CARSLPGQVWEKLFF. CDR3 sequence (DNA): TGTGCCAGAAGCTTGCCGGGACAGGTATGGGAAAAACTGTTTTTT.

V and J are TRBV19 and TRBJ1-2, with 8 bases matching TRBD1. CDR3 length: 15 residues. V was pared by 3 bases and J by 6 bases, with 9 bases of the junction left unmatched. Germline values: CDR1 LNHDA, CDR2 SQIVND (reference sequence). CDR3 residues: CASSIGSDRANGYTF. The DNA of the CDR3 is TGTGCCAGTAGTATTGGGTCGGACAGGGCCAATGGCTACACCTTC.

V gene TRBV9 combines with J gene TRBJ1-5; 7 nucleotides match TRBD1. Germline loops: CDR1 SGDLS, CDR2 YYNGEE. The V gene end was trimmed by 2 bases and the J gene end by 7 bases; junction bases not matched to a gene: 3. This CDR3 has 13 residues. The CDR3 region has the DNA TGTGCCAGCAGCGTCCAGGGGGACCAGCCCCAGCATTTT. It translates to CASSVQGDQPQHF.

V is TRBV5-1 and J is TRBJ1-6; weak D call: TRBD1 (5 bases). V dropped 0 bases and J dropped 7 bases, with 11 bases sitting between them. Germline CDR1 and CDR2: SGHRS and YFSETQ. This CDR3 comprises 15 residues. The CDR3 is CASSLERQRNSPLHF. The CDR3 bases are TGCGCCAGCAGCTTGGAGCGACAGAGAAATTCACCCCTCCACTTT.

This chain joins TRBV30 and TRBJ1-2; 8 nucleotides align to TRBD1. CDR1 is GTSNPN, CDR2 SVGIG, per germline (reference sequence). V gave up 1 base and J gave up 1 base; unmatched junction bases: 8. This CDR3 contains 16 residues. The DNA of the CDR3 is TGTGCCTGGAGTGCTGGGACAGGACAGAGTAACTATGGCTACACCTTC. Its protein product is CAWSAGTGQSNYGYTF.

As to this clone: Different DNA sequences within this sample yield the same CDR3. The chain is built from TRBV4-2 and TRBJ2-7, with 7 nucleotides matching TRBD1. V gave up 0 bases and J gave up 4 bases; unmatched junction bases: 0. The germline V gene encodes CDR1 LGHNA and CDR2 YNFKEQ. The CDR3 covers 13 residues. CDR3 coding DNA: TGTGCCAGCAGCCAAGACAGGGGGTACGAGCAGTACTTC. Translated, it gives CASSQDRGYEQYF.

The chain links TRBV6-5 to TRBJ1-2; 7 bases align to TRBD1. The V segment lost 6 bases and the J segment 6 bases; nucleotides outside the gene matches: 7. The CDR3 contains 13 residues. Per germline, CDR1 MNHEY and CDR2 SVGAGI. The CDR3 DNA is TGTGCCAGCAGACACCGACAGGGCGATGGCTACACCTTC. Its protein is CASRHRQGDGYTF.

The chain carries TRBV6-1 and TRBJ1-2, with D possibly matching TRBD1 (5 bases). CDR3 length: 15 residues. The V and J ends lost 0 bases and 5 bases respectively, with 13 bases between them. Germline lookup yields CDR1 MNHNS and CDR2 SASEGT. This CDR3 is CASSEAEGFRYGYTF. In DNA, the CDR3 is TGTGCCAGCAGTGAAGCGGAGGGGTTCAGGTATGGCTACACCTTC.

The chain employs TRBV6-5 and TRBJ1-1; 7 bases align to TRBD1. The CDR3 runs to 15 residues. The germline CDR1 and CDR2 sequences are MNHEY and SVGAGI. V lost 5 bases, J lost 4 bases, and 10 bases stayed unmatched. The CDR3 bases are TGTGCCAGCAGTAGGGCAGGGGGTGTGAGCACTGAAGCTTTCTTT. Translated, it gives CASSRAGGVSTEAFF.

The CDR3 DNA reads TGTGCCAGCAGGTTCTCTTCCGGGGAGCTGTTTTTT. It translates to CASRFSSGELFF. The rearrangement links TRBV6-5 to TRBJ2-2, with unresolved D. Germline assignment: CDR1 MNHEY and CDR2 SVGAGI. The V end was cut by 6 bases, the J end by 6 bases, with 8 bases between. CDR3 length equals 12 residues.

The J gene is TRBJ2-1, the V gene TRBV9, with unresolved D. The CDR3 consists of 12 residues. The V gene lost 2 bases and the J gene lost 7 bases, with 7 bases spanning the gap. CDR1 is SGDLS, CDR2 YYNGEE, per germline. DNA of the CDR3: TGTGCCAGCAGCGTGAATGAGAATGAGCAGTTCTTC. Translated: CASSVNENEQFF.

The chain employs TRBV7-8 and TRBJ2-1; D unclear. The germline V gene encodes CDR1 SGHVS and CDR2 FQNEAQ. This CDR3 has 11 amino acids. V was trimmed by 3 bases and J by 7 bases, leaving 4 bases between them. The CDR3 loop reads CASSFRNEQFF. The CDR3 coding sequence is TGTGCCAGCAGCTTTAGAAATGAGCAGTTCTTC.

The chain recombines TRBV25-1 with TRBJ2-7; 11 nucleotides agree with TRBD2. The germline gives CDR1 MGHDK, CDR2 SYGVNS. With V trimmed by 2 bases and J by 3 bases, 0 bases remained unmatched. The CDR3 extends over 14 amino acids. The CDR3 bases are TGTGCCAGCAGTGAAACTAGCGGGGGCTACGAGCAGTACTTC. Its translation: CASSETSGGYEQYF.

The rearrangement uses TRBV25-1 and TRBJ2-6; a weak D match, TRBD1 (6 bases). The V end was cut by 2 bases, the J end by 4 bases, with 12 bases between. Looked up from germline, CDR1 is MGHDK and CDR2 is SYGVNS. The CDR3 extends over 16 amino acids. The CDR3 reads CASSETGFVGANVLTF. CDR3 DNA sequence: TGTGCCAGCAGTGAAACAGGGTTCGTCGGGGCCAACGTCCTGACTTTC. Using reference TRBV25-1 and TRBJ2-6 for the parts outside the CDR3, the full variable domain is EADIYQTPRYLVIGTGKKITLECSQTMGHDKMYWYQQDPGMELHLIHYSYGVNSTEKGDLSSESTVSRIRTEHFPLTLESARPSHTSQYLCASSETGFVGANVLTFGAGSRLTVL.

This clone was counted a few times. The chain combines TRBV5-8 with TRBJ1-3, with D unclear. Trimming removed 3 bases at V and 0 bases at J, with 7 bases between. Germline assignment: CDR1 SGHTS and CDR2 YDEGEE. The CDR3 runs to 14 residues. The CDR3 sequence: CASSWRTSGNTIYF. The CDR3 DNA reads as TGTGCCAGCAGCTGGAGGACCTCTGGAAACACCATATATTTT.

This clone was seen a handful of times. The chain has TRBV15 and TRBJ1-5; TRBD1 aligns across 8 bases. Germline lookup yields CDR1 LNHNV and CDR2 YYDKDF (reference sequence). The CDR3 covers 14 residues. V gave up 7 bases and J gave up 6 bases; unmatched junction bases: 8. The CDR3 DNA reads TGTGCCACCACACCAACAGGGGGAATTCAGCCCCAGCATTTT. Protein: CATTPTGGIQPQHF. The full variable domain, completed using reference TRBV15 and TRBJ1-5, is DAMVIQNPRYQVTQFGKPVTLSCSQTLNHNVMYWYQQKSSQAPKLLFHYYDKDFNNEADTPDNFQSRRPNTSFCFLDIRSPGLGDTAMYLCATTPTGGIQPQHFGDGTRLSIL.

The rearrangement joins TRBV15 to TRBJ2-3; 8 bases align to TRBD1. V was pared by 0 bases and J by 10 bases, with 6 bases of the junction left unmatched. Germline values: CDR1 LNHNV, CDR2 YYDKDF (reference sequence). The CDR3 runs 14 residues. The CDR3 sequence is CATSREPNRGSQYF. CDR3 sequence (DNA): TGTGCCACCAGCAGAGAGCCCAACAGGGGGTCGCAGTATTTT.

This chain uses TRBV5-5 with TRBJ1-1; possibly TRBD1 for D (6 bases). Trimming left V 3 bases short and J 1 base short, with 10 bases between. This CDR3 has 14 residues. CDR1 is SGHKS, CDR2 YYEKEE, per germline (reference sequence). In DNA form, the CDR3 reads TGTGCCAGCAGCTGGGGGCCGGCGAACACTGAAGCTTTCTTT. Its protein is CASSWGPANTEAFF.

The chain employs TRBV7-9 and TRBJ1-1; 7 bases agree with TRBD1. The CDR3 covers 16 residues. The J segment lost 5 bases and the V segment lost 5 bases, leaving 14 bases of the junction unmatched. Germline V gene data show CDR1 as SEHNR and CDR2 as FQNEAQ (reference sequence). CDR3 protein: CASSQQGTPRDTEAFF. The CDR3 DNA sequence: TGTGCCAGCAGCCAACAGGGGACCCCCCGGGATACTGAAGCTTTCTTT.

V and J are TRBV6-1 and TRBJ2-3; 10 nucleotides agree with TRBD2. The V gene end was trimmed by 3 bases and the J gene end by 1 base; junction bases not matched to a gene: 1. CDR3 length: 15 residues. Germline V lookup: CDR1 MNHNS, CDR2 SASEGT. Written as DNA, the CDR3 is TGTGCCAGCAGTGAGGGGACTAGCGGCACAGATACGCAGTATTTT. It yields the protein CASSEGTSGTDTQYF.

This clone appeared a few times. CDR3 sequence: CASNEQGNTEAFF. DNA for the CDR3: TGTGCCAGCAACGAACAGGGGAACACTGAAGCTTTCTTT. This chain links TRBV6-1 with TRBJ1-1, with D tentatively TRBD1 (6 bases). This CDR3 is built from 13 residues. Germline CDR1 MNHNS, CDR2 SASEGT. V lost 7 bases and J lost 1, with 10 bases in between.

This chain links TRBV7-9 with TRBJ1-2; D gene uncertain. V shed 5 bases and J shed 7 bases, with 14 bases lying between them. The CDR3 has 13 amino acids. Germline CDR1 is SEHNR and CDR2 is FQNEAQ (reference sequence). The CDR3 protein is CASSRPEGIGYTF. The CDR3 DNA reads TGTGCCAGCAGCCGGCCTGAGGGAATTGGCTACACCTTC.

This rearrangement joins TRBV4-1 to TRBJ2-7; 10 nucleotides agree with TRBD2. Losses at the gene ends were 5 bases for V and 2 bases for J; bases not matched to a gene: 0. The CDR3 runs to 13 residues. Germline assignment: CDR1 MGHRA and CDR2 YSYEKL. The CDR3 region has the DNA TGCGCCAGCAGCACTAGCGGGGCCTACGAGCAGTACTTC. Its translation is CASSTSGAYEQYF.

V usage is TRBV19 and J usage is TRBJ1-1, with a weak D call TRBD1 (5 bases). The CDR3 is 15 amino acids. Germline CDR1 reads LNHDA; CDR2 reads SQIVND (reference sequence). The V end was cut by 4 bases, the J end by 7 bases, with 19 bases between. CDR3 sequence reads: CASSTLGGAADEAFF. CDR3 nucleotides: TGTGCCAGTAGTACCCTCGGCGGGGCCGCGGATGAAGCTTTCTTT. The full variable domain, with the rest looked up from reference TRBV19 and TRBJ1-1, is DGGITQSPKYLFRKEGQNVTLSCEQNLNHDAMYWYRQDPGQGLRLIYYSQIVNDFQKGDIAEGYSVSREKKESFPLTVTSAQKNPTAFYLCASSTLGGAADEAFFGQGTRLTVV.